The 18 T cell receptor beta chains below were found in one sample sequenced in a study of cytomegalovirus exposure and HLA in healthy donors. 60 Vbeta and 13 Jbeta primers were used in PCR. The repertoire was sequenced with immunoSEQ multiplex PCR; TCRdb's copy has only in-frame clones and lacks some. The repertoire holds some 150,000 clones, with just under 85% as singletons. Sequences were obtained from PBMCs. Source of these receptors: a man younger than 45 in good health and CMV-seropositive.

There are a few counts of this clone. The chain recombines TRBV9 with TRBJ1-4; D may be TRBD1 (5 bases). V was clipped by 3 bases and J by 1 base, with 10 bases between them. Germline CDR1 and CDR2: SGDLS and YYNGEE. The CDR3 is 15 residues long. The CDR3 nucleotides are TGTGCCAGCAGCGGGGATACAGGAACTAATGAAAAACTGTTTTTT. Protein: CASSGDTGTNEKLFF.

The chain couples TRBV7-7 to TRBJ2-1; 9 bases are a match to TRBD2. The CDR3 spans 17 residues. V shed 1 base and J 8 bases; nucleotides not matched to a gene: 12. CDR1 and CDR2 (germline): SSHAT, FNYEAQ (reference sequence). The CDR3: CASSLEGGRAAVDEQFF. In DNA, the CDR3 is TGTGCCAGCAGCTTAGAGGGCGGGAGGGCCGCGGTGGATGAGCAGTTCTTC. Full variable domain (missing parts from reference TRBV7-7 and TRBJ2-1): GAGVSQSPRYKVTKRGQDVTLRCDPISSHATLYWYQQALGQGPEFLTYFNYEAQPDKSGLPSDRFSAERPEGSISTLTIQRTEQRDSAMYRCASSLEGGRAAVDEQFFGPGTRLTVL.

V usage is TRBV7-9 and J usage is TRBJ2-5, with 9 bases aligning to TRBD2. The germline V gene has CDR1 SEHNR and CDR2 FQNEAQ (reference sequence). V was clipped by 5 bases and J by 4 bases; unmatched bases: 8. CDR3 length: 15 amino acids. CDR3 region: CASSQGLADLETQYF. DNA of the CDR3: TGTGCCAGCAGCCAGGGACTAGCAGATTTAGAGACCCAGTACTTC.

This clone was observed a single time. The genes are TRBV7-8 and TRBJ2-7; the match to TRBD1 covers 7 bases. This CDR3 is 12 amino acids long. J lost 7 bases, V lost 5 bases, and 5 bases had no gene match. Germline V gene lookup returns CDR1 SGHVS and CDR2 FQNEAQ. The CDR3 loop reads CASSTDRAEQYF. The CDR3 nucleotides read TGTGCCAGCAGCACCGACAGGGCTGAGCAGTACTTC.

This rearrangement joins TRBV7-3 to TRBJ2-7, with 11 bases lining up with TRBD1. This CDR3 has 14 amino acids. Germline-derived CDR1 and CDR2 are SGHTA and FQGTGA. J gave up 6 bases and V 5 bases, and 6 bases lay outside the gene matches. The CDR3 reads CASSLGQGAPEQYF. In DNA, the CDR3 is TGTGCCAGCAGCCTCGGACAGGGGGCCCCCGAGCAGTACTTC.

The V call is TRBV14, the J call TRBJ2-7, with D maybe TRBD2 (6 bases). The germline CDR1 and CDR2 sequences are SGHDN and FVKESK. CDR3 size: 19 residues. V was clipped by 1 base and J by 0 bases, with 22 bases between them. The CDR3 here is CASSQGSGDPYIDSYEQYF. The CDR3 nucleotides are TGTGCCAGCAGCCAAGGATCGGGGGACCCTTACATTGACTCCTACGAGCAGTACTTC.

The V and J genes are TRBV19 and TRBJ2-5, with TRBD1 matching over 9 bases. The CDR3 is 17 amino acids. Germline V gives CDR1 LNHDA, CDR2 SQIVND (reference sequence). The V gene end was trimmed by 3 bases and the J gene end by 1 base; junction bases not matched to a gene: 9. In DNA form, the CDR3 reads TGTGCCAGTAGTATGGGTGCGGGACAGGGCGCCCAAGAGACCCAGTACTTC. It codes for CASSMGAGQGAQETQYF. The whole variable domain, filled in from reference TRBV19 and TRBJ2-5, reads DGGITQSPKYLFRKEGQNVTLSCEQNLNHDAMYWYRQDPGQGLRLIYYSQIVNDFQKGDIAEGYSVSREKKESFPLTVTSAQKNPTAFYLCASSMGAGQGAQETQYFGPGTRLLVL.

The V and J genes are TRBV9 and TRBJ2-6; possibly TRBD1 for D (5 bases). The ends were cut back, 2 bases at V and 0 bases at J, with 9 bases in the middle. Germline-derived CDR1 and CDR2 are SGDLS and YYNGEE. The CDR3 has 16 residues. The CDR3: CASSVTGTSGANVLTF. As DNA, the CDR3 is TGTGCCAGCAGCGTTACAGGCACCTCTGGGGCCAACGTCCTGACTTTC.

J is TRBJ2-1 and V is TRBV7-2, with a possible D match to TRBD1 (6 bases). Germline CDR1 reads SGHTA; CDR2 reads FQGNSA. The ends were cut back, 5 bases at V and 1 base at J, with 18 bases in the middle. The CDR3 sequence is 17 residues long. Here the CDR3 DNA reads TGTGCCAGCAGCCCCACTGAGACAGGCCATTCCTACAATGAGCAGTTCTTC. It encodes CASSPTETGHSYNEQFF.

The rearrangement joins TRBV7-2 to TRBJ1-1; weak D call: TRBD1 (5 bases). CDR1 SGHTA and CDR2 FQGNSA come from the germline V gene. V shed 5 bases and J shed 5 bases, with 6 bases lying between them. The CDR3 sequence is 11 residues long. The DNA for the CDR3 is TGTGCCAGCAGCGCAGGGACTGAAGCTTTCTTT. This gives the protein CASSAGTEAFF.

This clone was seen a single time. The chain couples TRBV30 to TRBJ2-3, with 8 bases fitting TRBD2. CDR1 is GTSNPN and CDR2 is SVGIG in the germline V gene (reference sequence). The ends lost 4 bases at V and 0 bases at J; junction bases unmatched: 6. The CDR3 length is 15 residues. CDR3: CAWNSGGASTDTQYF. The CDR3 DNA sequence: TGTGCCTGGAATTCCGGGGGGGCAAGCACAGATACGCAGTATTTT. Drawing the rest from reference TRBV30 and TRBJ2-3, the complete variable domain is SQTIHQWPATLVQPVGSPLSLECTVEGTSNPNLYWYRQAAGRGLQLLFYSVGIGQISSEVPQNLSASRPQDRQFILSSKKLLLSDSGFYLCAWNSGGASTDTQYFGPGTRLTVL.

The CDR3, as DNA: TGTGCCAGCAGCACAAACGGAGGGACTGAAGCTTTCTTT. This encodes CASSTNGGTEAFF. The chain is built from TRBV5-5 and TRBJ1-1, with unresolved D. Germline V gene sequence: CDR1 SGHKS, CDR2 YYEKEE (reference sequence). The CDR3 totals 13 residues. Trimming removed 4 bases at V and 5 bases at J, with 12 bases between.

This clone was counted a single time. A read error may produce the germline difference seen at one junction end. This chain uses TRBV7-9 with TRBJ2-7, with a possible D match to TRBD2 (6 bases). The CDR3 runs 14 residues. Germline-derived CDR1 and CDR2 are SEHNR and FQNEAQ (reference sequence). The CDR3 DNA follows: TGTTCCAGCAGTCCTAGCGATCACTCCTACGAGCAGTACTTC. Translated: CSSSPSDHSYEQYF.

This chain links TRBV2 with TRBJ2-7; 10 nucleotides line up with TRBD1. Per the germline V gene, CDR1 is SNHLY and CDR2 is FYNNEI. The ends lost 8 bases at V and 4 bases at J; junction bases unmatched: 8. The CDR3 is 14 residues long. This CDR3 reads CASSPGTGAYEQYF. As DNA, the CDR3 is TGTGCCAGCTCCCCCGGGACAGGGGCTTACGAGCAGTACTTC. Variable domain in full (rest from reference TRBV2 and TRBJ2-7): EPEVTQTPSHQVTQMGQEVILRCVPISNHLYFYWYRQILGQKVEFLVSFYNNEISEKSEIFDDQFSVERPDGSNFTLKIRSTKLEDSAMYFCASSPGTGAYEQYFGPGTRLTVT.

CDR3: CASSYSGHEQYF. DNA for the CDR3: TGTGCCAGCAGTTACTCAGGACACGAGCAGTACTTC. V gene TRBV6-6 combines with J gene TRBJ2-5; D not certain. The DNA matches TRBJ2-7 better at its end, which makes the J call doubtful. The germline CDR1 and CDR2 sequences are MNHNY and SVGAGI (reference sequence). There are 12 residues in the CDR3.

This clone has only a few counts. This chain connects TRBV7-9 to TRBJ1-1, with D uncertain. This CDR3 contains 12 residues. Germline loops: CDR1 SEHNR, CDR2 FQNEAQ (reference sequence). Trimming pared 2 bases from V and 3 bases from J, leaving 4 bases between. CDR3 loop: CASSLSDTEAFF. CDR3 in DNA: TGTGCCAGCAGCTTATCCGACACTGAAGCTTTCTTT. Combining the CDR3 with reference TRBV7-9 and TRBJ1-1 gives the whole variable domain DTGVSQNPRHKITKRGQNVTFRCDPISEHNRLYWYRQTLGQGPEFLTYFQNEAQLEKSRLLSDRFSAERPKGSFSTLEIQRTEQGDSAMYLCASSLSDTEAFFGQGTRLTVV.

This clone has a single count. V is TRBV9 and J is TRBJ2-2; TRBD2 aligns across 7 bases. V was pared by 3 bases and J by 4 bases, with 9 bases of the junction left unmatched. This CDR3 is built from 16 residues. The germline V gene has CDR1 SGDLS and CDR2 YYNGEE. In DNA form, the CDR3 reads TGTGCCAGCAGCGGGGTGGGGGGGGATATCACCGGGGAGCTGTTTTTT. It is translated as CASSGVGGDITGELFF.

V usage is TRBV7-2 and J usage is TRBJ2-7; D possibly corresponds to TRBD1 (6 bases). The CDR3 has 11 amino acids. Germline loops: CDR1 SGHTA, CDR2 FQGNSA. V was clipped by 5 bases and J by 8 bases, with 10 bases between them. This CDR3 is CASSEGDKQYF. The CDR3 coding sequence is TGTGCCAGCAGCGAGGGGGACAAGCAGTACTTC.